The clone carrying this TCR beta chain was counted ten times or more. CDR1 is GTSNPN and CDR2 is SVGIG in the germline V gene (reference sequence). V lost 2 bases, J lost 4 bases, and 5 bases stayed unmatched. The CDR3 is 14 amino acids. How the authors handled the data: Nucleated cell counts were estimated from reference gene primer amplification. Some clones are missing from TCRdb's copy, which holds only in-frame ones; the method was immunoSEQ multiplex PCR. V and J calls and clone size are copied from that table; D and trimming were computed from the DNA. The sample yields under 150,000 clones, about 85% seen once. These data come from a study of blood T cell repertoires in COVID-19. Across the study: Spain, Italy and the United States supplied samples that represented acute and convalescent COVID-19. The analysed material was cDNA or gDNA that came from T cells, B-cell-depleted T cells, or PBMCs.

The sequencing sample was made of peripheral blood. The receptor was isolated from a human donor in a cohort sampled during active COVID-19. This chain links TRBV30 with TRBJ2-7; 10 bases align to TRBD2. The CDR3 spells CAWSPLAGEYEQYF. In DNA, the CDR3 is TGTGCCTGGAGTCCCCTAGCGGGGGAGTACGAGCAGTACTTC.